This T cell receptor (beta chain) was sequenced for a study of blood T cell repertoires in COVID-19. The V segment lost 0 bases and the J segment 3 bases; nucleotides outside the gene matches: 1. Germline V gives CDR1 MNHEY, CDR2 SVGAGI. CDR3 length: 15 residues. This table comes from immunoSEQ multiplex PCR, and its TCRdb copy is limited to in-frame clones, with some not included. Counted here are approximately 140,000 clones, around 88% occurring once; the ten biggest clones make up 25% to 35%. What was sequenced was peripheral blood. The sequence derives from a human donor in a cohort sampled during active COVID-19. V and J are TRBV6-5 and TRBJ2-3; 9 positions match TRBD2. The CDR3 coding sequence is TGTGCCAGCAGTTACTCTACTAGCGGGACAGATACGCAGTATTTT. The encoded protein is CASSYSTSGTDTQYF.